These 10 T cell receptor beta chains were sequenced from one sample in a study of T cells in women clearing cervical HPV infection. The assay was immunoSEQ multiplex PCR, and TCRdb's table has in-frame clones only and misses some. The sample yields about 20,000 clones, of which the top ten take up 3.2%. The sequencing input was blood buffy coat. Every receptor here comes from a woman between 18 and 75 years old with a cervical HPV16 infection that either progressed to CIN3+ or cleared (not recorded which).

Regarding this clone: The CDR3 end lies 3 residues beyond the end of the read and is filled in from the germline J gene. The V and J genes are TRBV29-1 and TRBJ1-1; D might be TRBD1 (6 bases). V dropped 4 bases and J dropped 5 bases, with 14 bases sitting between them. CDR3 size: 13 residues. The germline V gene has CDR1 SQVTM and CDR2 ANQGSEA. The CDR3 bases that were read are TGCAGCGTTGTTTGGGGGCGCGATACTGAA. The encoded protein is CSVVWGRDTE. The whole CDR3 sequence is CSVVWGRDTEAFF. Variable domain in full (rest from reference TRBV29-1 and TRBJ1-1): SAVISQKPSRDICQRGTSLTIQCQVDSQVTMMFWYRQQPGQSLTLIATANQGSEATYESGFVIDKFPISRPNLTFSTLTVSNMSPEDSSIYLCSVVWGRDTEAFFGQGTRLTVV.

The sequenced part of the CDR3 DNA is TGCAGTGCTAGGGAGCCAGCGGGGGGGCTAGAGACC. This sequence encodes CSAREPAGGLET. The CDR3 as a whole reads CSAREPAGGLETQYF. V gene TRBV20-1 combines with J gene TRBJ2-5; 10 nucleotides agree with TRBD2. The CDR3 end falls 3 residues outside the read, so it is completed with the germline J gene. The V and J ends lost 3 bases and 4 bases, in that order; junction bases with no gene match: 8. This CDR3 comprises 15 residues. CDR1 is DFQATT and CDR2 is SNEGSKA in the germline V gene (reference sequence).

A word on this clone: The sequenced fragment ends 3 residues before the CDR3 boundary, so the rest is inferred from the germline J gene. This chain uses TRBV18 with TRBJ2-5; 7 bases match TRBD1. The CDR3 is made up of 15 amino acids. J lost 5 bases, V lost 1 base, and 7 bases had no gene match. In germline, CDR1 is KGHSH, CDR2 LQKENI. The CDR3 spells CASSPLRGPSETQYF. The sequenced part of the CDR3 DNA is TGTGCCAGCTCACCACTTAGGGGGCCAAGTGAGACC.

As to this clone: The read terminates 3 residues before the CDR3 end, so the remaining end is supplied by the germline J gene. The chain couples TRBV19 to TRBJ2-7; TRBD2 might be the D (5 bases). The V end was cut by 1 base, the J end by 0 bases, with 13 bases between. The CDR3 contains 16 residues. The germline V gene encodes CDR1 LNHDA and CDR2 SQIVND (reference sequence). The CDR3 protein is CASSIAHRGDSYEQYF. The sequenced part of the CDR3 DNA is TGTGCCAGTAGTATAGCCCACCGGGGTGACTCCTACGAG. The entire variable domain, with the rest obtained from reference TRBV19 and TRBJ2-7, is as follows: DGGITQSPKYLFRKEGQNVTLSCEQNLNHDAMYWYRQDPGQGLRLIYYSQIVNDFQKGDIAEGYSVSREKKESFPLTVTSAQKNPTAFYLCASSIAHRGDSYEQYFGPGTRLTVT.

The chain's CDR3 is CSVRTGGAPQETQYF. CDR3 DNA, as far as it was read: TGCAGCGTGCGTACCGGGGGGGCCCCCCAAGAGACC. V usage is TRBV29-1 and J usage is TRBJ2-5, with 8 bases matching TRBD2. The read halts 3 residues ahead of the CDR3 end, with the missing end drawn from the germline J gene. The CDR3 runs to 15 residues. Trimming took 6 bases from V and 1 from J; bases not matched to a gene: 10. Germline-derived CDR1 and CDR2 are SQVTM and ANQGSEA.

Comment on this clone: The read terminates 3 residues ahead of where the CDR3 ends, so the germline J gene completes it. This chain uses TRBV20-1 with TRBJ2-3, with D perhaps matching TRBD1 (6 bases). V lost 1 base and J 1 base, leaving 27 bases between the germline ends. The CDR3 is made up of 20 amino acids. Germline V lookup: CDR1 DFQATT, CDR2 SNEGSKA (reference sequence). The CDR3 reads CSARVGDPATGKPRTDTQYF. The DNA read from the CDR3 is TGCAGTGCTAGAGTGGGTGATCCGGCCACAGGGAAACCCCGCACAGATACG.

Points on this clone: The read terminates 3 residues before the CDR3 end, so the remaining end is supplied by the germline J gene. The J gene is TRBJ2-3, the V gene TRBV5-1, with 11 bases fitting TRBD2. This CDR3 has 16 residues. With 0 bases clipped from V and 3 bases from J, the junction kept 3 bases outside the gene matches. The germline V gene has CDR1 SGHRS and CDR2 YFSETQ. The CDR3 protein is CASSLGLAGLTDTQYF. The CDR3 bases that were read are TGCGCCAGCAGCTTGGGACTAGCGGGGCTAACAGATACG.

Concerning this clone: The read halts 3 residues ahead of the CDR3 end, with the missing end drawn from the germline J gene. The rearrangement joins TRBV4-2 to TRBJ2-3, with D unclear. Trimming removed 0 bases from V and 3 bases from J, with 10 bases in between. CDR3 size: 15 residues. Germline CDR1 LGHNA, CDR2 YNFKEQ. The CDR3 loop is CASSQDEDWTDTQYF. The covered CDR3 bases are TGTGCCAGCAGCCAAGATGAAGACTGGACAGATACG.

Turning to this clone: The read halts 3 residues ahead of the CDR3 end, with the missing end drawn from the germline J gene. The chain links TRBV19 to TRBJ1-5; 7 bases match TRBD1. The CDR3 has 16 amino acids. Germline-derived CDR1 and CDR2 are LNHDA and SQIVND (reference sequence). V shed 6 bases, J shed 6 bases, and the junction held 14 bases outside the gene matches. Partial CDR3 DNA: TGTGCCAGTAGAAGACAGGGTGTCGATTGGGCTCAGCCC. It is translated as CASRRQGVDWAQP. The CDR3, in full, reads CASRRQGVDWAQPQHF. The variable domain in full, completed from reference TRBV19 and TRBJ1-5, reads DGGITQSPKYLFRKEGQNVTLSCEQNLNHDAMYWYRQDPGQGLRLIYYSQIVNDFQKGDIAEGYSVSREKKESFPLTVTSAQKNPTAFYLCASRRQGVDWAQPQHFGDGTRLSIL.

Concerning this clone: The read falls 3 residues short of the CDR3 end, and the missing part is taken from the germline J gene. The chain has TRBV10-3 and TRBJ2-2; TRBD2 matches at 11 bases. This CDR3 has 14 residues. V gave up 8 bases and J gave up 7 bases; unmatched junction bases: 6. The germline V gene has CDR1 ENHRY and CDR2 SYGVKD. The CDR3 DNA, read in part, is TGTGCCATCCTGACTAGCGGGGTGGGCGGGGAG. Its translation: CAILTSGVGGE. The full CDR3 reads CAILTSGVGGELFF.